The rows below give T cell receptor beta chains drawn from one sample of a study of post-analysis software for immune sequencing data. TCRdb re-derived calls from the PCR reads in MiXCR, one entry per CDR3 protein. The table has about 820,000 distinct CDR3 sequences, approximately 57% seen once; the top ten hold approximately 4.4%. The sequenced sample consisted of blood. These receptors all come from a girl between 10 and 17 years old with multiple sclerosis. The CDR3 runs from the conserved cysteine through the conserved F or W. D genes are given only for firm matches. The size entry is marked missing in some rows and otherwise reads once, few, many or a size class.

V	D	size	J	CDR3	DNA
TRBV5-1	TRBD2	-	TRBJ2-3	CASSLPSGDTDTQYF	TGCGCCAGCAGCTTGCCTAGCGGGGACACAGATACGCAGTATTTT
TRBV11-1	TRBD2	-	TRBJ2-5	CASSLVAGGWQETQYF	TGTGCCAGCAGCTTAGTGGCGGGGGGATGGCAAGAGACCCAGTACTTC
TRBV5-1	-	-	TRBJ2-5	CASSFPTETQYF	TGCGCCAGCAGCTTCCCAACGGAGACCCAGTACTTC
TRBV14	TRBD2	-	TRBJ2-7	CASSQGSLAGVVQYF	TGTGCCAGCAGCCAAGGGTCTCTAGCGGGAGTCGTGCAGTACTTC
TRBV5-1	TRBD1	-	TRBJ2-2	CASSLDRGQTGELFF	TGCGCCAGCAGCTTGGACAGGGGGCAAACCGGGGAGCTGTTTTTT
TRBV29-1	TRBD1	-	TRBJ1-2	CSVESGTGGYTF	TGCAGCGTGGAGTCAGGGACAGGCGGCTACACCTTC
TRBV10-3	TRBD2	-	TRBJ2-5	CATASGGGQETQYF	TGTGCCACTGCGTCGGGGGGAGGCCAAGAGACCCAGTACTTC
TRBV20-1	-	-	TRBJ2-3	CSAIKGVTDTQYF	TGCAGTGCTATAAAGGGGGTGACAGATACGCAGTATTTT
TRBV7-8	-	-	TRBJ2-6	CASSLCPEVRGSSGANVLTF	TGTGCCAGCAGCTTATGCCCGGAGGTTCGGGGATCCTCTGGGGCCAACGTCCTGACTTTC
TRBV7-3	-	few	TRBJ1-1	CASSWRGGNTEAFF	TGTGCCAGCAGCTGGAGGGGGGGGAACACTGAAGCTTTCTTT
TRBV7-2	TRBD2	few	TRBJ2-5	CASSLDTSGRKTQYF	TGTGCCAGCAGCTTAGATACTAGCGGCCGTAAGACCCAGTACTTC
TRBV20-1	-	-	TRBJ2-6	CSARVASGANVLTF	TGCAGTGCTAGAGTGGCCTCTGGGGCCAACGTCCTGACTTTC
TRBV18	-	-	TRBJ2-3	CASSKTDHTDTQYF	TGTGCTAGCTCAAAGACGGACCACACAGATACGCAGTATTTT
TRBV12-3/TRBV12-4	TRBD1	many	TRBJ1-2	CASSPRQGGYGYTF	TGTGCCAGCAGTCCCAGACAGGGAGGCTATGGCTACACCTTC
TRBV12-3/TRBV12-4	-	-	TRBJ2-7	CASSWATYNEQYF	TGTGCCAGCAGTTGGGCCACCTACAATGAGCAGTACTTC
TRBV20-1	TRBD2	-	TRBJ2-4	CSARDPGLEWAGKNIQYF	TGCAGTGCTAGAGATCCGGGACTAGAGTGGGCGGGCAAAAACATTCAGTACTTC
TRBV18	-	-	TRBJ2-6	CASSPRVGAGANVLTF	TGTGCCAGCTCACCACGGGTAGGAGCCGGGGCCAACGTCCTGACTTTC
TRBV3-1	-	-	TRBJ2-7	CASSHGAGSSYEQYF	TGTGCCAGCAGCCATGGAGCAGGGTCGTCCTACGAGCAGTACTTC
TRBV4-1	-	-	TRBJ2-1	CASSQDSASSYNEQFF	TGCGCCAGCAGCCAAGATTCGGCTAGCTCCTACAATGAGCAGTTCTTC
TRBV2	TRBD1	-	TRBJ2-3	CASNTGVGDTQYF	TGTGCCAGCAATACAGGGGTTGGGGATACGCAGTATTTT
TRBV29-1	-	few	TRBJ1-2	CSDQGGGYGYTF	TGCAGCGACCAGGGAGGAGGCTATGGCTACACCTTC
TRBV18	-	-	TRBJ2-7	CASSPGAGENYYEQYF	TGTGCCAGCTCACCAGGGGCAGGGGAGAATTACTACGAGCAGTACTTC
TRBV20-1	-	-	TRBJ1-5	CSARTAYSNQPQHF	TGCAGTGCTAGAACCGCGTATAGCAATCAGCCCCAGCATTTT
TRBV10-3	-	-	TRBJ2-7	CAISLTGTSYEQYF	TGTGCCATCAGCCTGACAGGTACTTCCTACGAGCAGTACTTC
TRBV15	-	-	TRBJ2-7	CATSREPRGMGEQYF	TGTGCCACCAGCAGAGAACCCCGTGGGATGGGGGAGCAGTACTTC
TRBV27	TRBD2	-	TRBJ2-1	CASSPGTSGRSNEQFF	TGTGCCAGCAGTCCCGGGACTAGCGGGAGGTCGAATGAGCAGTTCTTC
TRBV7-9	TRBD2	-	TRBJ2-1	CASSLGARGRQRNEQFF	TGTGCCAGCAGCTTGGGGGCCCGCGGGAGGCAACGCAATGAGCAGTTCTTC
TRBV7-9	-	once	TRBJ1-4	CASSRGTGTNEKLFF	TGTGCCAGCAGCCGCGGGACGGGTACTAATGAAAAACTGTTTTTT
TRBV7-3	-	-	TRBJ2-7	CASSLRYRDNEQYF	TGTGCCAGCAGCTTAAGATACAGGGACAATGAGCAGTACTTC
TRBV29-1	TRBD1	few	TRBJ1-4	CSVRGRTNEKLFF	TGCAGCGTGAGGGGGCGGACTAATGAAAAACTGTTTTTT
TRBV10-3	TRBD2	-	TRBJ2-5	CAISAAGTSEETQYF	TGTGCCATCAGTGCGGCCGGGACTAGCGAGGAGACCCAGTACTTC
TRBV5-6	-	few	TRBJ2-7	CASSLGLTSSYEQYF	TGTGCCAGCAGCTTAGGTCTTACGAGCTCCTACGAGCAGTACTTC
TRBV7-3	TRBD1	-	TRBJ2-6	CASSSPTGHVLTF	TGTGCCAGCAGCTCACCGACAGGGCACGTCCTGACTTTC
TRBV14	TRBD1	-	TRBJ2-7	CASSPTAGTATYEQYF	TGTGCCAGCAGCCCGACAGCCGGGACAGCTACCTACGAGCAGTACTTC
TRBV12-3/TRBV12-4	-	-	TRBJ1-5	CASRFNRGYQPQHF	TGTGCCAGCAGATTCAACCGGGGCTATCAGCCCCAGCATTTT
TRBV5-1	-	many	TRBJ2-1	CASSLGLASYNEQFF	TGTGCCAGCAGCTTAGGGCTAGCGAGTTACAATGAGCAGTTCTTC
TRBV27	-	-	TRBJ2-1	CASRVREASSYNEQFF	TGTGCCAGTCGGGTGAGGGAGGCGAGCTCCTACAATGAGCAGTTCTTC
TRBV5-5	TRBD1	-	TRBJ2-7	CASSLRQGGRITSYEQYF	TGTGCCAGCAGCTTACGACAGGGCGGGCGGATTACCTCCTACGAGCAGTACTTC
TRBV29-1	-	many	TRBJ1-2	CSVEGGYTF	TGCAGCGTTGAAGGTGGCTACACCTTC
TRBV5-7	-	-	TRBJ2-5	CAPGMTQYF	TGTGCCCCCGGAATGACCCAGTACTTC
TRBV28	TRBD2	-	TRBJ2-4	CASSFWREVENIQYF	TGTGCCAGCAGTTTTTGGCGGGAGGTCGAAAACATTCAGTACTTC
TRBV20-1	-	few	TRBJ1-2	CSASYPGRNYGYTF	TGCAGTGCTAGTTACCCAGGCCGAAACTATGGCTACACCTTC
TRBV6-6	-	once	TRBJ1-2	CASSYERGRSYGYTF	TGTGCCAGCAGTTACGAGAGGGGGAGGAGCTATGGCTACACCTTC
TRBV4-1	-	few	TRBJ1-2	CASSQEMGQGNYGYTF	TGCGCCAGCAGCCAAGAAATGGGGCAGGGTAACTATGGCTACACCTTC
TRBV5-1	-	-	TRBJ1-3	CASSPGSGNTIYF	TGCGCCAGCAGCCCGGGGTCTGGAAACACCATATATTTT
TRBV12-3/TRBV12-4	-	-	TRBJ2-6	CASSSNREVTGANVLTF	TGTGCCAGCAGTAGCAACAGGGAAGTGACGGGGGCCAACGTCCTGACTTTC
TRBV12-3/TRBV12-4	-	-	TRBJ2-5	CASSLARGTQYF	TGTGCCAGCAGTTTAGCGCGTGGGACCCAGTACTTC
TRBV7-9	TRBD2	-	TRBJ2-6	CASSLRLAGTSGANVLTF	TGTGCCAGCAGCTTACGACTAGCGGGCACCTCTGGGGCCAACGTCCTGACTTTC
TRBV18	-	-	TRBJ1-1	CASSRTAEAFF	TGTGCCAGCTCCCGGACAGCTGAAGCTTTCTTT
TRBV14	-	-	TRBJ1-1	CASSYLRGNTEAFF	TGTGCCAGCAGCTATCTCAGGGGGAACACTGAAGCTTTCTTT
TRBV5-1	TRBD1	many	TRBJ2-7	CASSLTGGYEQYF	TGCGCCAGCAGTCTTACAGGGGGCTACGAGCAGTACTTC
TRBV5-1	TRBD2	-	TRBJ2-1	CASSSAGTSGPTYNEQFF	TGCGCCAGCAGCTCGGCCGGGACTAGCGGACCGACCTACAATGAGCAGTTCTTC
TRBV5-1	-	-	TRBJ2-4	CASTLGGGNIQYF	TGCGCCAGCACATTAGGAGGGGGGAACATTCAGTACTTC
TRBV20-1	-	few	TRBJ1-2	CSAKHRSYGYTF	TGCAGTGCCAAACACAGAAGCTATGGCTACACCTTC
TRBV3-1	-	-	TRBJ2-5	CASSQEMKTSTWETQYF	TGTGCCAGCAGCCAAGAAATGAAAACTAGTACGTGGGAGACCCAGTACTTC